This T cell receptor (beta chain) was documented in a study of response to subunit inactivated influenza vaccine (dated by TCRdb to 2016 to 2019). Background for the entire study: The study used deep quantitative T cell receptor repertoire profiling to track responses to a trivalent subunit inactivated influenza vaccine.

Note on this clonotype: The specificity of this receptor is unknown. Base-call qualities are not available, and no considerably larger clone is one nucleotide away.

The intended sense of this specimen's time point label: more than 35 days after influenza vaccine administration. The library was prepared using RT-PCR. The listed sequencing device is Illumina HiSeq 2500. TCRdb trimmed public reads at Q25 via fastp, called clones via MiXCR and kept in-frame beta chains. Each CDR3 protein appears once, grouped with its most common genes and DNA. For this sample the table gives 450,000 to 500,000 distinct CDR3 sequences, of which around 9.9% were detected only once. Approximately 12% of the sample is taken by the ten largest. Overall study outcomes, separate from this receptor: It was suggested by the authors that each seasonal influenza vaccination may recruit only a limited number of new T cells.

V gives up 2 bases and J gives up 1 base, and the segment between their germline ends measures 11 bases. CDR3 length: 15 amino acids, cysteine to phenylalanine. Of the read, only the CDR3 DNA is kept; its 45 bases are in frame from base 1. The germline V gene sets CDR1 to MNHEY and CDR2 to SVGEGT. This sample comprised PBMCs from blood, obtained 35 to 45 days after vaccination. This sequence uses TRBV6-2 or TRBV6-3 and TRBJ2-5, with no D gene named confidently. The clonotype comes from a man aged 50 to 59 who received an inactivated influenza vaccine. Donor details come from another sample of the same person, matched by shared clones. The DNA sequence is as follows: TGTGCCAGCAGTTACGCCCGGTCAGCCCAAGAGACCCAGTACTTC. It specifies CASSYARSAQETQYF.